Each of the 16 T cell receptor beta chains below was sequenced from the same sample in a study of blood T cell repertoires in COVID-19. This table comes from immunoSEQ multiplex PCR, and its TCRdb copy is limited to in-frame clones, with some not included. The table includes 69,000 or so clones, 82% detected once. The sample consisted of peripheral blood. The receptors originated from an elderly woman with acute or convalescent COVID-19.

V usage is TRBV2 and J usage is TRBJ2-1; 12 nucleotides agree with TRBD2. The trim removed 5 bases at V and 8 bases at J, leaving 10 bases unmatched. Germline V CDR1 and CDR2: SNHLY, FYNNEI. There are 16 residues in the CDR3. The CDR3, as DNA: TGTGCCAGCAGTACCCCTAGCGGGGGGGCCGGCGATGAGCAGTTCTTC. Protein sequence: CASSTPSGGAGDEQFF. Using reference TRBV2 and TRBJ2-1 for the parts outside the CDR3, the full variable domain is EPEVTQTPSHQVTQMGQEVILRCVPISNHLYFYWYRQILGQKVEFLVSFYNNEISEKSEIFDDQFSVERPDGSNFTLKIRSTKLEDSAMYFCASSTPSGGAGDEQFFGPGTRLTVL.

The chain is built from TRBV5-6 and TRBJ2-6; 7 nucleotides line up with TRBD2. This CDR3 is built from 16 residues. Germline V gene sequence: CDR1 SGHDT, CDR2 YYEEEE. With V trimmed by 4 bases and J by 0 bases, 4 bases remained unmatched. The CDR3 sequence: CASSPPGGSGANVLTF. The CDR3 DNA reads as TGTGCCAGCAGCCCACCGGGGGGCTCTGGGGCCAACGTCCTGACTTTC.

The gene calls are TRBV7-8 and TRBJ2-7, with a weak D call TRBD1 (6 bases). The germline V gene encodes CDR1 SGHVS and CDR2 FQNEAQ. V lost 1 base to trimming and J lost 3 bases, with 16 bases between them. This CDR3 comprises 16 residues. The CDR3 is CASSLDREQGSYEQYF. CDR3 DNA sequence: TGTGCCAGCAGCTTAGATCGAGAACAGGGAAGCTACGAGCAGTACTTC.

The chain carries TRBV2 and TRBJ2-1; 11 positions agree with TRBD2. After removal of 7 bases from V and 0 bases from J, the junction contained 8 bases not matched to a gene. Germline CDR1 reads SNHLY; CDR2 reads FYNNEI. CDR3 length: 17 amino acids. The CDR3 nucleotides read TGTGCCAGCACGAGGGGGCTAGCGGGGGGCTCCTACAATGAGCAGTTCTTC. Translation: CASTRGLAGGSYNEQFF. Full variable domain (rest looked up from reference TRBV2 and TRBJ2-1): EPEVTQTPSHQVTQMGQEVILRCVPISNHLYFYWYRQILGQKVEFLVSFYNNEISEKSEIFDDQFSVERPDGSNFTLKIRSTKLEDSAMYFCASTRGLAGGSYNEQFFGPGTRLTVL.

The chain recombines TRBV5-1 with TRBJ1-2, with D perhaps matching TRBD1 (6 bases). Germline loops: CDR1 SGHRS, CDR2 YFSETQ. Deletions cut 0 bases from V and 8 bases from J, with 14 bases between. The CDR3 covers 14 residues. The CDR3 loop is CASSLDAAGQGYTF. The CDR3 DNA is TGCGCCAGCAGCTTGGATGCGGCAGGACAGGGCTACACCTTC.

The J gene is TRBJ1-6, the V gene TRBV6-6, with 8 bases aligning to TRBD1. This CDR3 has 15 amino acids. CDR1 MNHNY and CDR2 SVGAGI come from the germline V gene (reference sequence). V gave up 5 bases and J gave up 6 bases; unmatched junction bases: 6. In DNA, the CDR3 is TGTGCCAGCAGTACCCGGACAGGGCCTAATTCACCCCTCCACTTT. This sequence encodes CASSTRTGPNSPLHF.

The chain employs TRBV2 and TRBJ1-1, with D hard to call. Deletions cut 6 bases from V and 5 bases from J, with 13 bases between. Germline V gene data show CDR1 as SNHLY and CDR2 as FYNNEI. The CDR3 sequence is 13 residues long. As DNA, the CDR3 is TGTGCCAGCAGCCGGGAGGTAGGAACTGAAGCTTTCTTT. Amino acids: CASSREVGTEAFF.

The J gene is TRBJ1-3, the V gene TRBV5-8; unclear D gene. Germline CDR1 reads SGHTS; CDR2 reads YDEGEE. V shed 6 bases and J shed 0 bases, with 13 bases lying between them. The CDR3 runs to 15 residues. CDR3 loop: CASNYQRYSGNTIYF. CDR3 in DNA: TGTGCCAGCAACTATCAGCGGTACTCTGGAAACACCATATATTTT.

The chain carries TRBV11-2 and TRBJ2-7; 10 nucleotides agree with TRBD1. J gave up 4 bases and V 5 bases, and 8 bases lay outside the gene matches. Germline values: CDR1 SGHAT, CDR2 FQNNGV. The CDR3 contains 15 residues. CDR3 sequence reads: CASSPRGTGEYEQYF. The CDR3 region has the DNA TGTGCCAGCAGCCCACGCGGGACAGGGGAGTACGAGCAGTACTTC.

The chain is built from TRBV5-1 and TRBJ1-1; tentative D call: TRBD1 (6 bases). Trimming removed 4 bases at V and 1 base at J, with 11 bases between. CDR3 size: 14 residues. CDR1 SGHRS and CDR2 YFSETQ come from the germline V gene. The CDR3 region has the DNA TGCGCCAGCAGCCCTTGGGACAAGAACACTGAAGCTTTCTTT. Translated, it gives CASSPWDKNTEAFF. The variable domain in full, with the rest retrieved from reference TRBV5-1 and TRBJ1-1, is KAGVTQTPRYLIKTRGQQVTLSCSPISGHRSVSWYQQTPGQGLQFLFEYFSETQRNKGNFPGRFSGRQFSNSRSEMNVSTLELGDSALYLCASSPWDKNTEAFFGQGTRLTVV.

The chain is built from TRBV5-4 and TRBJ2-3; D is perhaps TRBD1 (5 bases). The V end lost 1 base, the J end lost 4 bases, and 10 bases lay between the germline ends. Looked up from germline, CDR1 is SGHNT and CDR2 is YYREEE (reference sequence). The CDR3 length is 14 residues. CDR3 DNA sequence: TGTGCCAGCAGCTTGAAGCAGGGCGCAGATACGCAGTATTTT. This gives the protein CASSLKQGADTQYF. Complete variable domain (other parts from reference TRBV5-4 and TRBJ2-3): ETGVTQSPTHLIKTRGQQVTLRCSSQSGHNTVSWYQQALGQGPQFIFQYYREEENGRGNFPPRFSGLQFPNYSSELNVNALELDDSALYLCASSLKQGADTQYFGPGTRLTVL.

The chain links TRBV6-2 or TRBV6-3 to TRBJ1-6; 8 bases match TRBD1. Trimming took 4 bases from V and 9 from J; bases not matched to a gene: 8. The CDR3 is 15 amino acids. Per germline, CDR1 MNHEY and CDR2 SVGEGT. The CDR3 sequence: CASSWARGPSSPLHF. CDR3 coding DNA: TGTGCCAGCAGTTGGGCCAGGGGGCCGAGTTCACCCCTCCACTTT.

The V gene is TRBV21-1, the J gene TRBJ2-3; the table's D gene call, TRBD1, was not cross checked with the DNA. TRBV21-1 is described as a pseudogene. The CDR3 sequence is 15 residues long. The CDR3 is CASSLGASLTDTQYF. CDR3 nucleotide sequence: TGTGCCAGCTCCCTGGGGGCTTCCCTCACAGATACGCAGTATTTT.

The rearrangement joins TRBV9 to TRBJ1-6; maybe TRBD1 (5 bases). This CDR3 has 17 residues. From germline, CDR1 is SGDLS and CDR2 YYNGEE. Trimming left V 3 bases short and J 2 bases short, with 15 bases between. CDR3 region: CASSGAGGGTYNSPLHF. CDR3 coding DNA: TGTGCCAGCAGCGGTGCTGGGGGGGGTACCTATAATTCACCCCTCCACTTT.

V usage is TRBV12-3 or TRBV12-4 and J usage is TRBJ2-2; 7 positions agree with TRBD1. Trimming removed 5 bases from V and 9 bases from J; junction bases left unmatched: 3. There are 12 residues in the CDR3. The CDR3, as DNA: TGTGCCAGCAGTAAGACAGGGAGGGAGCTGTTTTTT. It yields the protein CASSKTGRELFF.

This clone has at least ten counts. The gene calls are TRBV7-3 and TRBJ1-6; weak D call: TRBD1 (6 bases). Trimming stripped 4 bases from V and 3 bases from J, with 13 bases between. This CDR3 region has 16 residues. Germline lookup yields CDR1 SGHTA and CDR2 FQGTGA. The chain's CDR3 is CASSSQGPGYNSPLHF. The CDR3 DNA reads TGTGCCAGCAGCTCCCAGGGGCCTGGCTATAATTCACCCCTCCACTTT. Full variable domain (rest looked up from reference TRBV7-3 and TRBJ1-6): GAGVSQTPSNKVTEKGKYVELRCDPISGHTALYWYRQSLGQGPEFLIYFQGTGAADDSGLPNDRFFAVRPEGSVSTLKIQRTERGDSAVYLCASSSQGPGYNSPLHFGNGTRLTVT.